These 10 T cell receptor beta chains came from one sample sequenced in a study of T cell changes during pregnancy in multiple sclerosis. Repertoires were generated with immunoSEQ multiplex PCR, while TCRdb's copy carries only in-frame clones and drops some. The table lists some 100,000 clones, more than 80% of them singletons. Sequenced material: peripheral blood, taken in the second trimester of pregnancy. These receptors were taken from a female donor with multiple sclerosis, enrolled in a pregnancy study.

This chain uses TRBV7-2 with TRBJ1-1; no clear D. V lost 4 bases, J lost 1 base, and 13 bases lay in between. Germline assignment: CDR1 SGHTA and CDR2 FQGNSA. The length of the CDR3 is 15 residues. The CDR3 DNA follows: TGTGCCAGCAGCTCCTTAGCCGTGGCGAACACTGAAGCTTTCTTT. Its protein product is CASSSLAVANTEAFF.

The genes are TRBV7-8 and TRBJ1-6; D perhaps matches TRBD1 (6 bases). CDR3 length equals 16 residues. Germline V CDR1 and CDR2: SGHVS, FQNEAQ. Trimming took 2 bases from V and 10 from J, leaving 18 bases between them. The CDR3 spells CASSLILTGASSPLHF. Here the CDR3 DNA reads TGTGCCAGCAGCTTAATACTGACAGGAGCTTCGTCACCCCTCCACTTT.

The chain joins TRBV7-2 to TRBJ2-1; 11 bases fit TRBD1. The CDR3 runs to 14 residues. Trimming at V came to 3 bases and at J to 9 bases, leaving 4 bases not matched to a gene. Germline V lookup: CDR1 SGHTA, CDR2 FQGNSA. The DNA of the CDR3 is TGTGCCAGCAGCTTGCGGGACAGGGGGAGTGAGCAGTTCTTC. Residues: CASSLRDRGSEQFF.

The gene calls are TRBV7-2 and TRBJ2-1; D is unclear. In germline, CDR1 is SGHTA, CDR2 FQGNSA. The CDR3 covers 14 residues. Trimming removed 2 bases at V and 5 bases at J, with 10 bases between. CDR3 DNA: TGTGCCAGCAGCTTAAAGTACCGGGACAATGAGCAGTTCTTC. This translates into CASSLKYRDNEQFF. The variable domain in full, with the rest retrieved from reference TRBV7-2 and TRBJ2-1, is GAGVSQSPSNKVTEKGKDVELRCDPISGHTALYWYRQSLGQGLEFLIYFQGNSAPDKSGLPSDRFSAERTGGSVSTLTIQRTQQEDSAVYLCASSLKYRDNEQFFGPGTRLTVL.

The CDR3 DNA reads TGCGCCAGCAGCCCGGCGGCAGGGACGAACACCGGGGAGCTGTTTTTT. Protein: CASSPAAGTNTGELFF. V and J are TRBV5-1 and TRBJ2-2; maybe TRBD1 (5 bases). CDR3 size: 16 residues. The V end was cut by 4 bases, the J end by 0 bases, with 13 bases between. Germline CDR1 reads SGHRS; CDR2 reads YFSETQ. The full variable domain, in which reference TRBV5-1 and TRBJ2-2 provide the parts outside the CDR3, is KAGVTQTPRYLIKTRGQQVTLSCSPISGHRSVSWYQQTPGQGLQFLFEYFSETQRNKGNFPGRFSGRQFSNSRSEMNVSTLELGDSALYLCASSPAAGTNTGELFFGEGSRLTVL.

The chain links TRBV10-3 to TRBJ2-1, with 8 positions matching TRBD2. This CDR3 region has 15 residues. From germline, CDR1 is ENHRY and CDR2 SYGVKD. Trimming took 2 bases from V and 3 from J; bases not matched to a gene: 3. The CDR3 DNA reads TGTGCCATCAGTGAGCCTAGCGGGTTCTACAATGAGCAGTTCTTC. It yields the protein CAISEPSGFYNEQFF.

This chain connects TRBV9 to TRBJ1-1; D is unclear. Between the trimmed V and J ends, which lost 0 bases and 2 bases, there was a span of 11 bases. Germline lookup yields CDR1 SGDLS and CDR2 YYNGEE. The CDR3 extends over 15 amino acids. CDR3 sequence (DNA): TGTGCCAGCAGCGTAGGAACTTCCCCAAACACTGAAGCTTTCTTT. This codes for CASSVGTSPNTEAFF.

Comment on this clone: Germline is not matched at one junction end, which may reflect a read error. The chain carries TRBV14 and TRBJ2-7; D is ambiguous. Germline CDR1 and CDR2: SGHDN and FVKESK. The CDR3 is 13 residues long. CDR3 DNA sequence: TGTGCCAGCAGCCAAGCCCTTATGAGCTCCCTCAACTTC. This sequence encodes CASSQALMSSLNF.

The rearrangement joins TRBV5-4 to TRBJ1-1, with 8 bases aligning to TRBD1. The CDR3 length is 15 residues. In germline, CDR1 is SGHNT, CDR2 YYREEE (reference sequence). V shed 4 bases and J 5 bases; nucleotides not matched to a gene: 10. CDR3 sequence: CASSPGQGKGTEAFF. The DNA for the CDR3 is TGTGCCAGCAGCCCCGGACAGGGAAAGGGGACTGAAGCTTTCTTT. Full variable domain (outside the CDR3, taken from reference TRBV5-4 and TRBJ1-1): ETGVTQSPTHLIKTRGQQVTLRCSSQSGHNTVSWYQQALGQGPQFIFQYYREEENGRGNFPPRFSGLQFPNYSSELNVNALELDDSALYLCASSPGQGKGTEAFFGQGTRLTVV.

V is TRBV7-6 and J is TRBJ1-5; tentatively, D is TRBD1 (6 bases). The CDR3 covers 14 residues. The germline V gene encodes CDR1 SGHVS and CDR2 FNYEAQ. V was clipped by 8 bases and J by 7 bases, with 18 bases between them. This CDR3 is CASSPGGLGQPQHF. The CDR3 DNA follows: TGTGCCAGCTCCCCCGGGGGGCTAGGCCAGCCCCAGCATTTT.